What follows are 16 T cell receptor beta chains derived from one specimen sequenced in a study of blood T cell repertoires in COVID-19. This table comes from immunoSEQ multiplex PCR, and its TCRdb copy is limited to in-frame clones, with some not included. The data show about 210,000 clones, with 80% to 90% seen just once and 3.8% held by the top ten. Sequencing was done on a sample of PBMCs or T cells enriched from blood (not recorded which). Receptors were obtained from a woman aged 40 to 55 with acute COVID-19.

The chain couples TRBV9 to TRBJ1-1; D is perhaps TRBD1 (6 bases). Germline V gives CDR1 SGDLS, CDR2 YYNGEE. V dropped 0 bases and J dropped 3 bases, with 12 bases sitting between them. This CDR3 contains 15 residues. CDR3 residues: CASSVETGWDTEAFF. CDR3 sequence (DNA): TGTGCCAGCAGCGTAGAAACAGGGTGGGACACTGAAGCTTTCTTT. The complete variable domain, with remaining parts taken from reference TRBV9 and TRBJ1-1, reads DSGVTQTPKHLITATGQRVTLRCSPRSGDLSVYWYQQSLDQGLQFLIQYYNGEERAKGNILERFSAQQFPDLHSELNLSSLELGDSALYFCASSVETGWDTEAFFGQGTRLTVV.

This sequence joins TRBV2 and TRBJ1-4, with a weak D call TRBD1 (5 bases). Germline V gene sequence: CDR1 SNHLY, CDR2 FYNNEI. The length of the CDR3 is 16 residues. The V end lost 1 base, the J end lost 0 bases, and 9 bases lay between the germline ends. DNA of the CDR3: TGTGCCAGCAGTGAAGGACAGAAAGCAACTAATGAAAAACTGTTTTTT. Translation: CASSEGQKATNEKLFF.

This chain uses TRBV7-9 with TRBJ1-5; D remains unclear. The CDR3 runs 15 residues. V was trimmed by 5 bases and J by 1 base, leaving 12 bases between them. Germline V gene sequence: CDR1 SEHNR, CDR2 FQNEAQ (reference sequence). CDR3 region: CASSTNELSNQPQHF. CDR3 nucleotides: TGTGCCAGCAGCACCAATGAGCTAAGCAATCAGCCCCAGCATTTT.

The rearrangement uses TRBV10-2 and TRBJ2-1, with 13 bases lining up with TRBD2. V was clipped by 10 bases and J by 9 bases; unmatched bases: 6. The CDR3 is made up of 13 amino acids. Germline V gene lookup returns CDR1 WSHSY and CDR2 SAAADI. The CDR3 loop reads CATRTSGSSEQFF. Written as DNA, the CDR3 is TGCGCCACCAGGACTAGCGGGAGTAGTGAGCAGTTCTTC.

The chain combines TRBV12-5 with TRBJ2-3; 8 positions match TRBD2. From germline, CDR1 is LGHNT and CDR2 FRNRAP. Losses at the gene ends were 1 base for V and 3 bases for J; bases not matched to a gene: 6. The CDR3 spans 16 residues. DNA for the CDR3: TGTGCTAGTGGTTTGGGCGGGACTAGTGGGACAGATACGCAGTATTTT. Translated, it gives CASGLGGTSGTDTQYF.

The chain recombines TRBV10-1 with TRBJ2-7, with 7 bases identical to TRBD1. Germline CDR1 and CDR2: WNHNN and SYGVQD (reference sequence). CDR3 length: 15 residues. After removal of 6 bases from V and 0 bases from J, the junction contained 8 bases not matched to a gene. The CDR3 DNA reads TGCGCCAGCAGCGCCGACAGGGAACCCTCCTACGAGCAGTACTTC. As protein: CASSADREPSYEQYF.

This clone has more than one count but fewer than ten. The rearrangement joins TRBV24-1 to TRBJ2-3, with D perhaps TRBD2 (7 bases). The CDR3 loop spans 15 amino acids. Looked up from germline, CDR1 is KGHDR and CDR2 is SFDVKD. V was clipped by 8 bases and J by 2 bases, with 16 bases between them. CDR3: CATTGGGDLTDTQYF. In DNA form, the CDR3 reads TGTGCCACCACCGGAGGGGGGGACCTCACAGATACGCAGTATTTT.

The CDR3 protein is CASRGLMSGELFF. The CDR3, as DNA: TGTGCCAGCCGAGGTCTTATGTCCGGGGAGCTGTTTTTT. V gene TRBV12-3 or TRBV12-4 combines with J gene TRBJ2-2; D is undetermined. V lost 8 bases, J lost 6 bases, and 13 bases lay in between. There are 13 residues in the CDR3.

The genes are TRBV28 and TRBJ1-6; D ambiguous. CDR1 is MDHEN and CDR2 is SYDVKM in the germline V gene. The CDR3 covers 13 residues. The V end lost 3 bases, the J end lost 15 bases, and 15 bases lay between the germline ends. CDR3 nucleotides: TGTGCCAGCAGTTTGCCCCAGGCCCCGCGCCTCCACTTT. As protein: CASSLPQAPRLHF.

The chain couples TRBV28 to TRBJ2-7, with D tentatively TRBD2 (7 bases). This CDR3 is 14 amino acids long. Germline V gene data show CDR1 as MDHEN and CDR2 as SYDVKM. Trimming cost V 5 bases and J 9 bases, with 20 bases left between them. CDR3 region: CASSPIGGRLPQYF. The CDR3 region has the DNA TGTGCCAGCAGTCCCATCGGGGGGCGGTTGCCGCAGTACTTC.

The chain couples TRBV9 to TRBJ2-1; D unclear. V dropped 0 bases and J dropped 4 bases, with 8 bases sitting between them. CDR1 is SGDLS and CDR2 is YYNGEE in the germline V gene. The CDR3 sequence is 14 residues long. CDR3 amino acids: CASSVDLIYNEQFF. CDR3 nucleotide sequence: TGTGCCAGCAGCGTAGATCTAATTTACAATGAGCAGTTCTTC.

The rearrangement uses TRBV28 and TRBJ2-1, with 10 bases identical to TRBD1. The J segment lost 10 bases and the V segment lost 6 bases, leaving 12 bases of the junction unmatched. The CDR3 sequence is 15 residues long. Germline loops: CDR1 MDHEN, CDR2 SYDVKM. Here the CDR3 DNA reads TGTGCCAGCAGAAGACAGGGGGCCTTCTTTTACGAGCAGTTCTTC. Translated: CASRRQGAFFYEQFF.

V usage is TRBV27 and J usage is TRBJ1-1; 7 bases agree with TRBD1. The germline V gene has CDR1 MNHEY and CDR2 SMNVEV (reference sequence). The CDR3 consists of 15 residues. The V segment lost 2 bases and the J segment 1 base; nucleotides outside the gene matches: 4. The CDR3 DNA reads as TGTGCCAGCAGTTTAGCCGGGACAGCGAACACTGAAGCTTTCTTT. Translation: CASSLAGTANTEAFF.

This sequence joins TRBV5-1 and TRBJ2-2, with 8 bases fitting TRBD2. The CDR3 runs 16 residues. Germline-derived CDR1 and CDR2 are SGHRS and YFSETQ. V was pared by 0 bases and J by 3 bases, with 4 bases of the junction left unmatched. This CDR3 reads CASSLAAGGHTGELFF. The DNA for the CDR3 is TGCGCCAGCAGCTTGGCGGCGGGAGGCCACACCGGGGAGCTGTTTTTT.

This clone was detected a few times. This chain uses TRBV3-1 (or the pseudogene TRBV3-2) with TRBJ2-5; D possibly corresponds to TRBD2 (6 bases). CDR1 and CDR2 from the germline V gene are LGHDT and YNNKEL (reference sequence). V gave up 4 bases and J gave up 1 base, with 16 bases separating them. The CDR3 is 16 residues long. The CDR3 DNA follows: TGTGCCAGCAGCCGAGGAAGCGGGTCCTCCCAAGAGACCCAGTACTTC. This translates into CASSRGSGSSQETQYF.

The V call is TRBV27, the J call TRBJ2-7, with D possibly matching TRBD1 (6 bases). The V and J ends lost 6 bases and 3 bases respectively, with 12 bases between them. The CDR3 is made up of 13 amino acids. The V gene's germline CDR1 is MNHEY and CDR2 SMNVEV (reference sequence). The CDR3 sequence: CASRRQAGYEQYF. The CDR3 DNA follows: TGTGCCAGCAGGCGACAGGCGGGCTACGAGCAGTACTTC.